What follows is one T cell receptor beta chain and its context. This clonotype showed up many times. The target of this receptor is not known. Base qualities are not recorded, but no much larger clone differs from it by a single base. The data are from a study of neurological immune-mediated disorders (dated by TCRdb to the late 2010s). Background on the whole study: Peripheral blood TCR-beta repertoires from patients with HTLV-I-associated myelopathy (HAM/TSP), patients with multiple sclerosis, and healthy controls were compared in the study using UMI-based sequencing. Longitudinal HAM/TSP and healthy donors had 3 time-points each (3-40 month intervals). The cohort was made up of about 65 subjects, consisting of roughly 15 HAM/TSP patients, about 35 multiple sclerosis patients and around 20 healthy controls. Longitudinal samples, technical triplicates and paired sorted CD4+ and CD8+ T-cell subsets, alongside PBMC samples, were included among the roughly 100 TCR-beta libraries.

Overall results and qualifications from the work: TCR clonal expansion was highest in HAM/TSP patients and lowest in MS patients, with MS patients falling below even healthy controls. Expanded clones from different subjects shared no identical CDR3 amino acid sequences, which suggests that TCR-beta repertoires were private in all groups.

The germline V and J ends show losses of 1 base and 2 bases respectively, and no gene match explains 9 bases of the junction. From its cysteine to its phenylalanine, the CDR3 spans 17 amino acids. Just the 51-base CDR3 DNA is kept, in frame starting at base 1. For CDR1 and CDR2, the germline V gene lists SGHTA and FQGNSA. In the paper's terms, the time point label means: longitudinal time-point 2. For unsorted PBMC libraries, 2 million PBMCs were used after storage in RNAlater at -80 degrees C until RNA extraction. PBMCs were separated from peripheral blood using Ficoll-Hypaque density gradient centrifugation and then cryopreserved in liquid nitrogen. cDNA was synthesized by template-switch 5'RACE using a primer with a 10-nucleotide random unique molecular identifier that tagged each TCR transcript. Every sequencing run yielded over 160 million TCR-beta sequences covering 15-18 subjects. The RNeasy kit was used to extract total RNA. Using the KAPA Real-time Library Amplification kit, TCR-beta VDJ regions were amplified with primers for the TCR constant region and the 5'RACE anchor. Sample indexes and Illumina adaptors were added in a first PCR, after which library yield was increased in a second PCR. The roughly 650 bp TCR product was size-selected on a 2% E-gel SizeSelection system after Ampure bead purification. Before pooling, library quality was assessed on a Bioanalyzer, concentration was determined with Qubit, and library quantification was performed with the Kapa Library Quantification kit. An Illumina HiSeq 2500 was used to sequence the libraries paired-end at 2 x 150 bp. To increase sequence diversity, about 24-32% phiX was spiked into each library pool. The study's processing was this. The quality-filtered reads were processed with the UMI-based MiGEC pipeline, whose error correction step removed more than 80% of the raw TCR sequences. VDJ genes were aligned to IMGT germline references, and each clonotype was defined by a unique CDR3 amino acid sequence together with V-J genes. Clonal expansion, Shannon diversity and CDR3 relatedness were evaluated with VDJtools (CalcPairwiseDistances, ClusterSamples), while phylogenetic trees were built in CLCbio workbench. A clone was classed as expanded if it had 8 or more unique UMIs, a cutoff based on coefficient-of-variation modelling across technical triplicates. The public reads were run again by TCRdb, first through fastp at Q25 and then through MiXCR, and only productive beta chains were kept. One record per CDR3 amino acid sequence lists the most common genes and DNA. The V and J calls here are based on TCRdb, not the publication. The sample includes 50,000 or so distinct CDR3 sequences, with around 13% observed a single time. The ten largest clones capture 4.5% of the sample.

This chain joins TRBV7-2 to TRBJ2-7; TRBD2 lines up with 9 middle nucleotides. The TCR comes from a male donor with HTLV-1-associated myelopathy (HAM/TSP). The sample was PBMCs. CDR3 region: CASSLEGPGGGAYEQYF. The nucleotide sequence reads TGTGCCAGCAGCTTAGAGGGGCCTGGCGGGGGGGCCTACGAGCAGTACTTC.